The TCR beta chain described here comes from a study of T cells after yellow fever vaccination. Making TCR cDNA involved 5'RACE template switching, which added UMIs and a universal primer site. TCRdb redid the calling of the 5' RACE reads with MiXCR, one entry per CDR3 protein. The sample has some 110,000 distinct CDR3 sequences, 8.4% seen once. There are many counts of this clonotype. Its antigen is not identified. Study-level results: Subsequent to the booster, the majority of primary-vaccination clones reappeared (approximately 95% CD4, about 90% CD8). Any FACS-sorted repertoire could hold abundant clonotypes that contaminate it from the bulk population.

The sequence derives from a man aged 30-40 years who received the YFV17D yellow fever vaccine. Sequenced here: CD8+ T cells sorted from PBMCs, sampled 45 days after the yellow fever booster vaccination.

CDR3 in DNA: TGTGCCAGCAGCTCGACTAGCGGTTTATCCTACGAGCAGTACTTC. This sequence encodes CASSSTSGLSYEQYF. The rearrangement links TRBV7-9 to TRBJ2-7, with 9 positions matching TRBD2. Germline V lookup: CDR1 SEHNR, CDR2 FQNEAQ (reference sequence). V shed 4 bases, J shed 1 base, and the junction held 5 bases outside the gene matches. The CDR3 has 15 amino acids.